This TCR beta chain emerged from a study of T cells in Graves' hyperthyroidism and ophthalmopathy. Study overall: Before any treatment, at initial diagnosis, peripheral blood was collected.

Researchers amplified the TCR beta CDR3 regions from RNA transcripts. HTBI primers were used for first-round RT-PCR of the TCR CDR3. TCRdb re-analysed the multiplex PCR reads in MiXCR, keeping a single row per CDR3 protein. The data hold 500,000 or so distinct CDR3 sequences, with under 20% observed a single time. Individuals with ophthalmopathy presented a Clinical Activity Score of at least 3, a NOSPECS grade of at least 4 and a duration under 3 months. This receptor was obtained from a woman between 18 and 29 years old with Graves' ophthalmopathy. Sequenced: blood.

Here the CDR3 reads CASSQIAVGLAGGTGELFF. The CDR3 coding sequence is TGCGCCAGCAGCCAGATCGCGGTGGGACTAGCGGGAGGGACCGGGGAGCTGTTTTTT. The chain employs TRBV4-1 and TRBJ2-2; TRBD2 agrees at 16 bases. This CDR3 has 19 residues. Germline-derived CDR1 and CDR2 are MGHRA and YSYEKL. V gave up 3 bases and J gave up 5 bases; unmatched junction bases: 9.